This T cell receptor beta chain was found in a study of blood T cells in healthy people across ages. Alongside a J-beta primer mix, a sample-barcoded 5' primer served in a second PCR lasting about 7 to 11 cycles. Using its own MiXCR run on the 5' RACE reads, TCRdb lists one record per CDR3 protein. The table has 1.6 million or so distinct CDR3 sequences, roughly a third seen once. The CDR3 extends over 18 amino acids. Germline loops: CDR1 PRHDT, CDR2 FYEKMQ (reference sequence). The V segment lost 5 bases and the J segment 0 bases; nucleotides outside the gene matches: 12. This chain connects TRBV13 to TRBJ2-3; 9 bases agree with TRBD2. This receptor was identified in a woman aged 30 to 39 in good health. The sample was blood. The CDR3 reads CASSQLASGVISTDTQYF. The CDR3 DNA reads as TGTGCCAGCAGCCAGTTGGCTAGCGGGGTGATTAGCACAGATACGCAGTATTTT. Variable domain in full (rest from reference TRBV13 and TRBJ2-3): AAGVIQSPRHLIKEKRETATLKCYPIPRHDTVYWYQQGPGQDPQFLISFYEKMQSDKGSIPDRFSAQQFSDYHSELNMSSLELGDSALYFCASSQLASGVISTDTQYFGPGTRLTVL.